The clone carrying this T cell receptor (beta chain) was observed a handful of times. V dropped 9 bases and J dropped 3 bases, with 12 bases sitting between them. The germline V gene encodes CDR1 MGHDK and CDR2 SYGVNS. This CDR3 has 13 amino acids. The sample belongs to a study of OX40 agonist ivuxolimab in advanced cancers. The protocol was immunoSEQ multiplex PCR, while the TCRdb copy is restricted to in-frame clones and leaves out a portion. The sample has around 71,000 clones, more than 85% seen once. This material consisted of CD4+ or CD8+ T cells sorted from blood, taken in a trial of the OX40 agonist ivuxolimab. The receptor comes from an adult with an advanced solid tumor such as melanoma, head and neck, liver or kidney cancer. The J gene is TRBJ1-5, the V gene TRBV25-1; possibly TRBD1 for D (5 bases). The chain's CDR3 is CARSLGHNQPQHF. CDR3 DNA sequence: TGTGCCAGAAGCCTCGGACACAATCAGCCCCAGCATTTT.